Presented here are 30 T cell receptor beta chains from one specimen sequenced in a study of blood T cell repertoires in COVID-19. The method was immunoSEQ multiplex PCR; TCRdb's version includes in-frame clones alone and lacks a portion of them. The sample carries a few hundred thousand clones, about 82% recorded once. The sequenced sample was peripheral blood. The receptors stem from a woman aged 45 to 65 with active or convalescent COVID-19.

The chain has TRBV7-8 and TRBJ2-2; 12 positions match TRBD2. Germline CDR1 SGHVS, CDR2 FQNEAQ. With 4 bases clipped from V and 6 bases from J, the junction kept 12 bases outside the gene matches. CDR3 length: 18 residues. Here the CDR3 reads CASSSPGLAGSLAGELFF. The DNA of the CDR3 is TGTGCCAGCAGCTCACCGGGACTAGCGGGTTCGTTGGCCGGGGAGCTGTTTTTT.

This CDR3 reads CASRDIHQPQHF. The DNA for the CDR3 is TGTGCCAGCAGGGACATCCATCAGCCCCAGCATTTT. This chain joins TRBV2 and TRBJ1-5; D perhaps matches TRBD1 (5 bases). V dropped 6 bases and J dropped 5 bases, with 8 bases sitting between them. The CDR3 length is 12 residues. Germline loops: CDR1 SNHLY, CDR2 FYNNEI.

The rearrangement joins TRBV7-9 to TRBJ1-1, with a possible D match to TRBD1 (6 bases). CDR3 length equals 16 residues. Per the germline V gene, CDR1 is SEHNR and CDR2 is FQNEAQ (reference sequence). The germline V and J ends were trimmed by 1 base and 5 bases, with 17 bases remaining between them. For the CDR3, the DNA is TGTGCCAGCAGCTTAGAGGCTTGGGGGCGCAATACTGAAGCTTTCTTT. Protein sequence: CASSLEAWGRNTEAFF.

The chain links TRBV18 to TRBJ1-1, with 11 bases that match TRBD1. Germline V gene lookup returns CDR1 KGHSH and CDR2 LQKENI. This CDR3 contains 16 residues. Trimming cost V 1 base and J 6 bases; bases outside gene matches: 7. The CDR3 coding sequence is TGTGCCAGCTCACCACGGGGACAGGGGGTCCAACCTGAAGCTTTCTTT. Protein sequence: CASSPRGQGVQPEAFF.

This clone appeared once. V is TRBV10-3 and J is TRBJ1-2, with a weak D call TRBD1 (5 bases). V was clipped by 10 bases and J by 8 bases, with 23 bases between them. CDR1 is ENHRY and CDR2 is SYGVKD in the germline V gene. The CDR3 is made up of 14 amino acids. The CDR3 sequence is CATQQRAREEGYTF. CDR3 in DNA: TGTGCCACCCAACAACGGGCCAGGGAGGAGGGCTACACCTTC.

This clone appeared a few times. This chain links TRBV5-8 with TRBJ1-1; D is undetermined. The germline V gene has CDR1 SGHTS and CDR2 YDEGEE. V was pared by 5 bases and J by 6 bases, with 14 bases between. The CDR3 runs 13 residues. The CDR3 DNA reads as TGTGCCAGCAGTAGACGCGACTGGGCTGAAGCTTTCTTT. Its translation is CASSRRDWAEAFF.

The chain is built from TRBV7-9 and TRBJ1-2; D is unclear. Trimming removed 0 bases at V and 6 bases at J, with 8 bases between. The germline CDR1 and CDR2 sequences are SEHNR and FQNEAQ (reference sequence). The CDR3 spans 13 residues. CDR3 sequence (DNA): TGTGCCAGCAGCTTAGCCGGGAATCATGGCTACACCTTC. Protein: CASSLAGNHGYTF. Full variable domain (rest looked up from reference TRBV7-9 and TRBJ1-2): DTGVSQNPRHKITKRGQNVTFRCDPISEHNRLYWYRQTLGQGPEFLTYFQNEAQLEKSRLLSDRFSAERPKGSFSTLEIQRTEQGDSAMYLCASSLAGNHGYTFGSGTRLTVV.

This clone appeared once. In DNA, the CDR3 is TGTGCCAGCAGCCCCAGTGGAGCGGGCGGGTCCTACGAGCAGTACTTC. Translated: CASSPSGAGGSYEQYF. This chain joins TRBV28 and TRBJ2-7; weak D call: TRBD2 (6 bases). CDR1 and CDR2 from the germline V gene are MDHEN and SYDVKM. Trimming removed 6 bases at V and 1 base at J, with 19 bases between. This CDR3 has 16 amino acids.

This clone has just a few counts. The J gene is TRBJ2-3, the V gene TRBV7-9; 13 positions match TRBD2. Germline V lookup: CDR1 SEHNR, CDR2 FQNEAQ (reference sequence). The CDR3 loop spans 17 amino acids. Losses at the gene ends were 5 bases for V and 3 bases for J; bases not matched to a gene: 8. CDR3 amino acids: CASSLRTSGSWTDTQYF. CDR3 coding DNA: TGTGCCAGCAGCCTGAGGACTAGCGGGAGTTGGACAGATACGCAGTATTTT. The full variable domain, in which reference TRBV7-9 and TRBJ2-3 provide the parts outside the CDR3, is DTGVSQNPRHKITKRGQNVTFRCDPISEHNRLYWYRQTLGQGPEFLTYFQNEAQLEKSRLLSDRFSAERPKGSFSTLEIQRTEQGDSAMYLCASSLRTSGSWTDTQYFGPGTRLTVL.

The CDR3 here is CSVGTVEQFF. CDR3 bases: TGCAGTGTTGGGACAGTTGAGCAGTTCTTC. V usage is TRBV20-1 and J usage is TRBJ2-1; 7 bases match TRBD1. The CDR3 extends over 10 amino acids. V dropped 7 bases and J dropped 9; count of bases not matched to a gene: 3. CDR1 is DFQATT, CDR2 SNEGSKA, per germline (reference sequence).

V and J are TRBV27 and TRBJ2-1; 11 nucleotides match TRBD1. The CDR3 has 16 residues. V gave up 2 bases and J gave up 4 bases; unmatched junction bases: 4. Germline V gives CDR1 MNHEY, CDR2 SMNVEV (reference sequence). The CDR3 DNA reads TGTGCCAGCAGTTTAGGGACAGGGGGTATTTACAATGAGCAGTTCTTC. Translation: CASSLGTGGIYNEQFF.

Here the CDR3 reads CASSRGLAGWIWETQYF. CDR3 bases: TGTGCCAGCAGCCGGGGACTAGCGGGATGGATTTGGGAGACCCAGTACTTC. The chain recombines TRBV6-7 with TRBJ2-5; 13 bases line up with TRBD2. TRBV6-7 is known as an ORF, though its function is uncertain. This CDR3 contains 17 residues. Trimming at V came to 6 bases and at J to 5 bases, leaving 12 bases not matched to a gene.

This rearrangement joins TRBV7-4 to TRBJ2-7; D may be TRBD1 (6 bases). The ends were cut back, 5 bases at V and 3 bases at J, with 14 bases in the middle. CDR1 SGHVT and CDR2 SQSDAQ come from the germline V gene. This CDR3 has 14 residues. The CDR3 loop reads CASSRWGLHYEQYF. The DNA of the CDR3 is TGTGCCAGCAGCCGTTGGGGGCTGCACTACGAGCAGTACTTC.

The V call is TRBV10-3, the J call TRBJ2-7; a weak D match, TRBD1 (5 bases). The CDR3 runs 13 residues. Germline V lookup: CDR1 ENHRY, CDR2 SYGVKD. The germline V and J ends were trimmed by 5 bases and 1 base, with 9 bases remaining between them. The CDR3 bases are TGTGCCATCAGTAAGAAGGGGTCCTACGAGCAGTACTTC. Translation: CAISKKGSYEQYF.

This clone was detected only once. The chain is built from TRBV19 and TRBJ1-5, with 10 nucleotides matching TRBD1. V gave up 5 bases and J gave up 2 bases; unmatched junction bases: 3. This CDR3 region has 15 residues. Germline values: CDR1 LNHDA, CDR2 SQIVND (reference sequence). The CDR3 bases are TGTGCCAGTAGTTCGACAGGGGGCCGCAATCAGCCCCAGCATTTT. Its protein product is CASSSTGGRNQPQHF.

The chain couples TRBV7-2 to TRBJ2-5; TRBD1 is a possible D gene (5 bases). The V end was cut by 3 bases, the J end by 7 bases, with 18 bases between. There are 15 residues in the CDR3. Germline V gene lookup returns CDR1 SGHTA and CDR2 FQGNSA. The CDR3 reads CASSFEARRDVTQYF. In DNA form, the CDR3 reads TGTGCCAGCAGCTTTGAAGCCCGCAGGGATGTGACCCAGTACTTC.

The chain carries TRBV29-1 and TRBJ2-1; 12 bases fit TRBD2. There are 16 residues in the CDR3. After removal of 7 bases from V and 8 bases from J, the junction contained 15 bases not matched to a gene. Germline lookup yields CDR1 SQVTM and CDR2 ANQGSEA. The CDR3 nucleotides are TGCAGCGCCGATCCCCCCCTGACTAGCGGGAGATATGAGCAGTTCTTC. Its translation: CSADPPLTSGRYEQFF.

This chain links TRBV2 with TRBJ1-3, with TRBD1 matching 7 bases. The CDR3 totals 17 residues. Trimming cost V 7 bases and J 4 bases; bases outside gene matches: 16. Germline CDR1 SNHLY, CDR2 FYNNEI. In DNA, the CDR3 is TGTGCCAGCAAAAGGCTTACAGGGGTTTCGGGAGGAAACACCATATATTTT. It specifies CASKRLTGVSGGNTIYF. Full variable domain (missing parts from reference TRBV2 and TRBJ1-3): EPEVTQTPSHQVTQMGQEVILRCVPISNHLYFYWYRQILGQKVEFLVSFYNNEISEKSEIFDDQFSVERPDGSNFTLKIRSTKLEDSAMYFCASKRLTGVSGGNTIYFGEGSWLTVV.

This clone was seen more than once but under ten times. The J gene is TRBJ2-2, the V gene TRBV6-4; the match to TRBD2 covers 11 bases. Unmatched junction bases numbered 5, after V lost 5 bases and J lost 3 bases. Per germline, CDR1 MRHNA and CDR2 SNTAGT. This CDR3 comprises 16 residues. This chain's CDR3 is CASSKTSGAYTGELFF. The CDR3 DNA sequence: TGTGCCAGCAGTAAGACTAGCGGGGCCTACACCGGGGAGCTGTTTTTT.

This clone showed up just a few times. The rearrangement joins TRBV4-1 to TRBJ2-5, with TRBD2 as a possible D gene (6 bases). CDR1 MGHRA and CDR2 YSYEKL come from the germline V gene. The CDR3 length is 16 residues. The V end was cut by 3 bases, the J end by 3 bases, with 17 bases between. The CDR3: CASSHRDLGAEETQYF. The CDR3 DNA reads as TGCGCCAGCAGCCACAGGGACTTGGGAGCTGAAGAGACCCAGTACTTC.

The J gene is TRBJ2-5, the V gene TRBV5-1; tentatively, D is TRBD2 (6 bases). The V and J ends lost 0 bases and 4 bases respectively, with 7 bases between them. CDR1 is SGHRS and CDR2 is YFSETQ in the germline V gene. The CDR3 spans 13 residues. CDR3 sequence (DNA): TGCGCCAGCAGCTTGGTGGGGGGAGAGACCCAGTACTTC. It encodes CASSLVGGETQYF.

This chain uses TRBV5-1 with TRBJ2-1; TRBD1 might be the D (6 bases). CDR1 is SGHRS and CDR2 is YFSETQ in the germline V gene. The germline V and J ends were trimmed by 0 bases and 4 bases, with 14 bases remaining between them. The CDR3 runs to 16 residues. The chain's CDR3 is CASSLVGGERYNEQFF. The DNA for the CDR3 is TGCGCCAGCAGCTTGGTAGGGGGAGAACGTTACAATGAGCAGTTCTTC.

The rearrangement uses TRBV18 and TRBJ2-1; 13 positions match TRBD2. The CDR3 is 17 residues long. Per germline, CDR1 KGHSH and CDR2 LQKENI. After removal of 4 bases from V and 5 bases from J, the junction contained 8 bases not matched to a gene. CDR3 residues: CASSRTSGRAVNNEQFF. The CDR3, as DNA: TGTGCCAGCTCACGTACTAGCGGGAGGGCCGTAAACAATGAGCAGTTCTTC. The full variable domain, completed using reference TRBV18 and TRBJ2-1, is NAGVMQNPRHLVRRRGQEARLRCSPMKGHSHVYWYRQLPEEGLKFMVYLQKENIIDESGMPKERFSAEFPKEGPSILRIQQVVRGDSAAYFCASSRTSGRAVNNEQFFGPGTRLTVL.

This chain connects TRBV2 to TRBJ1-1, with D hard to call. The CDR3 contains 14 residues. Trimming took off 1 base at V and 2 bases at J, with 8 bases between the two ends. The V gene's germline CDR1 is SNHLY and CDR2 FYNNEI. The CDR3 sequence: CASSEGQRNTEAFF. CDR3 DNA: TGTGCCAGCAGTGAAGGGCAGCGCAACACTGAAGCTTTCTTT.

For the CDR3, the DNA is TGTGCCTGGAGTGTAGAGGTTAACACTGAAGCTTTCTTT. As protein: CAWSVEVNTEAFF. This sequence joins TRBV30 and TRBJ1-1; D gene uncertain. The V end lost 0 bases, the J end lost 2 bases, and 7 bases lay between the germline ends. Germline V lookup: CDR1 GTSNPN, CDR2 SVGIG (reference sequence). The CDR3 loop spans 13 amino acids.

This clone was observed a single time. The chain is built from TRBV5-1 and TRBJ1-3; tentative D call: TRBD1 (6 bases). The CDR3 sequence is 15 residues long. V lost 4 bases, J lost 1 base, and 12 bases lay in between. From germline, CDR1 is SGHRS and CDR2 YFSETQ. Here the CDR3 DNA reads TGCGCCAGCAGCAACGTAGGGGGATCTGGAAACACCATATATTTT. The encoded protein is CASSNVGGSGNTIYF.

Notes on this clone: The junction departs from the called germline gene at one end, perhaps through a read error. CDR3 region: CASSVAKTGTGELFF. CDR3 DNA: TGTGCCAGCAGCGTAGCAAAAACCGGGACCGGGGAGCTGTTTTTT. The V gene is TRBV7-9, the J gene TRBJ2-2; no definite D call. CDR1 SEHNR and CDR2 FQNEAQ come from the germline V gene (reference sequence). The CDR3 sequence is 15 residues long.

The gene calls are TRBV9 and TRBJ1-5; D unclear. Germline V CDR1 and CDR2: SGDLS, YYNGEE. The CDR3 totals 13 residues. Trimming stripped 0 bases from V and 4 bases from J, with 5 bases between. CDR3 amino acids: CASSVGANQPQHF. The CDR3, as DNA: TGTGCCAGCAGCGTAGGGGCAAATCAGCCCCAGCATTTT.

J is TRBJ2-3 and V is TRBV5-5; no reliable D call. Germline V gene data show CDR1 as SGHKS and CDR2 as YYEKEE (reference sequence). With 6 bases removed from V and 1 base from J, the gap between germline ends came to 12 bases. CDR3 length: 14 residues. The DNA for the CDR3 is TGTGCCAGCACCTTCCCGGGTGGCACAGATACGCAGTATTTT. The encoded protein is CASTFPGGTDTQYF.

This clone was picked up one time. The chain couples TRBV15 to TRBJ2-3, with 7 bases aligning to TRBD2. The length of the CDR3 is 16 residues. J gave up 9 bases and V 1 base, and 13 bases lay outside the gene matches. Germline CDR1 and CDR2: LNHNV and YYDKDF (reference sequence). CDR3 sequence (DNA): TGTGCCACCAGCAGAGTCCTAGGGAGATCGGGAGGCACGCAGTATTTT. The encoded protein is CATSRVLGRSGGTQYF.